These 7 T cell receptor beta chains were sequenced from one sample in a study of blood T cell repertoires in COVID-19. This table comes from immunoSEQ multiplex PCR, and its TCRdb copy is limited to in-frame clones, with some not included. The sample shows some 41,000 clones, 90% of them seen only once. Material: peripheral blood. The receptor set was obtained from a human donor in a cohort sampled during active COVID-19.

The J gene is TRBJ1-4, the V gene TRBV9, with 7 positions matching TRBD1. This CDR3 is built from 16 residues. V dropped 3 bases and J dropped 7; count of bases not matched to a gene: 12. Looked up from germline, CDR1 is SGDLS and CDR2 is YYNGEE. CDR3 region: CASSDGGRGGGEKLFF. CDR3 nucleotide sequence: TGTGCCAGCAGCGACGGCGGTAGAGGGGGCGGTGAAAAACTGTTTTTT.

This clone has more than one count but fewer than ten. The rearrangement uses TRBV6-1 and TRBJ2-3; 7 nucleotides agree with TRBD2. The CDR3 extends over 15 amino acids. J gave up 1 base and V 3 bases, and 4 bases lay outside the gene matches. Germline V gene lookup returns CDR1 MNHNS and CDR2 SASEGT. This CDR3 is CASSEQRGGTDTQYF. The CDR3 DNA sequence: TGTGCCAGCAGTGAGCAGCGGGGTGGCACAGATACGCAGTATTTT.

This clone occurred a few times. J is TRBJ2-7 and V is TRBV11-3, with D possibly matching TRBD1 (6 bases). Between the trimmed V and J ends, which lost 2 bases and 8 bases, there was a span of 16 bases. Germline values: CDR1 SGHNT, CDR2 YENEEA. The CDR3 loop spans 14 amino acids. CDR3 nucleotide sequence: TGTGCCAGCAGCTTACAGGGGTTCGATTCTAAGCAGTACTTC. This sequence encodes CASSLQGFDSKQYF.

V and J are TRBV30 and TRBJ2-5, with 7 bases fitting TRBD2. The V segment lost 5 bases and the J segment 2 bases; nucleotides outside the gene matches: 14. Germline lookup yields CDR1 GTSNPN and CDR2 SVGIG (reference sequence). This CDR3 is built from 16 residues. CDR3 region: CAWEPHWDYHQETQYF. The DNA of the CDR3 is TGTGCCTGGGAGCCACACTGGGACTACCATCAAGAGACCCAGTACTTC.

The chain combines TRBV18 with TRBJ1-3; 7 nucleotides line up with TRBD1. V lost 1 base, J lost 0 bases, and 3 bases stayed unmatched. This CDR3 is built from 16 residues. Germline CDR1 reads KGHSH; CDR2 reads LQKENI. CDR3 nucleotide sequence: TGTGCCAGCTCACCACTGGGACAGTCCTCTGGAAACACCATATATTTT. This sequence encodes CASSPLGQSSGNTIYF. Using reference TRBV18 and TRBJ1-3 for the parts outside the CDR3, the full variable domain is NAGVMQNPRHLVRRRGQEARLRCSPMKGHSHVYWYRQLPEEGLKFMVYLQKENIIDESGMPKERFSAEFPKEGPSILRIQQVVRGDSAAYFCASSPLGQSSGNTIYFGEGSWLTVV.

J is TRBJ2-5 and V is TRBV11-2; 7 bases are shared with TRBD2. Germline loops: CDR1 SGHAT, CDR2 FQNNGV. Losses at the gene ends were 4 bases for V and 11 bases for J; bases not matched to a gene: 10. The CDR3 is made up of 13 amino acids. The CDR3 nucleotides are TGTGCCAGCAGCTCCGGGACTACGGCGGGGCAGTACTTC. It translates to CASSSGTTAGQYF.

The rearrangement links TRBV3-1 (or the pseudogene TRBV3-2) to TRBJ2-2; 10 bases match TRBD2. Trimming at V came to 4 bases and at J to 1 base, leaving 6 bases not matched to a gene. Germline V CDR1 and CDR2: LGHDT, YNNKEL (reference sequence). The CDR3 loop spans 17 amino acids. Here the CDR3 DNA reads TGTGCCAGCAGCCCATACACTAGCGGGGAGAACACCGGGGAGCTGTTTTTT. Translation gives CASSPYTSGENTGELFF.